This T cell receptor (beta chain) was sequenced during a study of response to subunit inactivated influenza vaccine listed by TCRdb under 2018. Study-wide context: The study used deep quantitative T cell receptor repertoire profiling to track responses to a trivalent subunit inactivated influenza vaccine. Results and caveats for the whole study, not just this receptor: It was suggested by the authors that each seasonal influenza vaccination may recruit only a limited number of new T cells.

The CDR3 runs 22 amino acids, cysteine and phenylalanine included. The retained sequence is limited to the CDR3, 66 bases, with the frame set at the first base. From a lookup of the germline V gene, CDR1 and CDR2 are LGHNA and YNFKEQ. V trim: 4 bases; J trim: 0 bases; unmatched bases: 20. The sample holds a few counts of this clonotype. The antigen this receptor binds is unknown. No base quality values were provided; no much bigger clone lies one nucleotide off. The method behind the library was RT-PCR. Data came from an Illumina HiSeq 2500. TCRdb reworked the public reads: Q25 trimming with fastp, MiXCR clone assembly, productive beta chains retained. Duplicate CDR3 protein sequences are folded into a single record with the most common DNA and genes. This sample holds more than 700,000 distinct CDR3 sequences; 20% to 25% were observed only once. More than 8.5% of the sample is held by the ten biggest clonotypes.

This sequence originates from a man aged 50 to 59 who received an inactivated influenza vaccine. Donor details come from another sample of the same person, matched by shared clones. The chain couples TRBV4-2 to TRBJ2-2, with 10 bases matching TRBD2. The sequenced sample was PBMCs from blood, obtained about 5 days after vaccination. In nucleotide form, the sequence is TGTGCCAGCAGCCCATTTGGAGGCCAGCGGGGGGGCAAACACGCGAACACCGGGGAGCTGTTTTTT. The translation is CASSPFGGQRGGKHANTGELFF.